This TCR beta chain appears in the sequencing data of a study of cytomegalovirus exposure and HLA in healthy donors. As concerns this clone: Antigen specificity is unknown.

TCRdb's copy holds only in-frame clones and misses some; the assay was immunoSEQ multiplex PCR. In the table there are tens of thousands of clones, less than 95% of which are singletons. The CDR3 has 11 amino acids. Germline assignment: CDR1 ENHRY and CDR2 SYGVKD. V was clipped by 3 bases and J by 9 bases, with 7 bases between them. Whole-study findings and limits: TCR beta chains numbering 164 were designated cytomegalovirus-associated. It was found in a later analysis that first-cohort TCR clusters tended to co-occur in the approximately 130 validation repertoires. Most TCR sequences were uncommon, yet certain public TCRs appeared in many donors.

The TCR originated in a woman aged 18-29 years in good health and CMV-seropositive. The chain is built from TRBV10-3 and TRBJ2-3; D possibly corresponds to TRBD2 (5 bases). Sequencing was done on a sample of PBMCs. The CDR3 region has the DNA TGTGCCATCAGTGATGGGGAGACGCAGTATTTT. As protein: CAISDGETQYF.